These 32 T cell receptor beta chains share one sample of origin, sequenced in a study of cytomegalovirus exposure and HLA in healthy donors (dated by TCRdb to about 2017). Library preparation was by the immunoSEQ multiplex PCR assay. For the multiplex PCR, a mixture combining 60 forward primers for TCR Vbeta segments and 13 reverse primers for TCR Jbeta segments was used. TCRdb carries this immuneACCESS record with in-frame sequences only. Its versions omit some clonotypes, under half of them owing to an unresolved V gene in the studies checked, with the rest unexplained. This sample lists around 91,000 clones; around three quarters were detected once. Around 4.3% of the sample rests with the top ten. Material for sequencing was PBMCs. The receptors originated from a woman between 35 and 50 years old in good health and CMV-seropositive.

In the case of this clone: This specimen includes other DNA sequences encoding the same CDR3. The chain uses TRBV5-1 and TRBJ2-7, with 7 bases lining up with TRBD1. Germline lookup yields CDR1 SGHRS and CDR2 YFSETQ. This CDR3 spans 14 amino acids. V lost 2 bases and J lost 3; bases outside the gene matches: 5. This chain's CDR3 is CASSLGQEVYEQYF. Written as DNA, the CDR3 is TGCGCCAGCAGCTTAGGACAGGAGGTCTACGAGCAGTACTTC.

This clone was counted only a few times. The rearrangement joins TRBV7-2 to TRBJ1-1; a weak D match, TRBD1 (6 bases). Germline loops: CDR1 SGHTA, CDR2 FQGNSA. This CDR3 is 14 amino acids long. V was pared by 5 bases and J by 6 bases, with 16 bases between. The chain's CDR3 is CASSLTQGIAEAFF. The CDR3 region has the DNA TGTGCCAGCAGCCTTACTCAGGGGATCGCTGAAGCTTTCTTT.

The chain carries TRBV6-5 and TRBJ1-1, with D unclear. This CDR3 has 13 amino acids. Germline CDR1 reads MNHEY; CDR2 reads SVGAGI. Trimming shortened V by 0 bases and J by 8 bases, and 10 bases separated the two germline ends. CDR3 region: CASSYSPGSEAFF. The CDR3, as DNA: TGTGCCAGCAGTTACTCCCCGGGTTCCGAAGCTTTCTTT.

In this sample, this clone turned up once. The V gene is TRBV11-3, the J gene TRBJ2-3, with 7 bases matching TRBD1. Germline V lookup: CDR1 SGHNT, CDR2 YENEEA. CDR3 size: 16 residues. Trimming at V came to 4 bases and at J to 0 bases, leaving 7 bases not matched to a gene. The CDR3 region is CASSSMSTGSTDTQYF. The CDR3 nucleotides are TGTGCCAGCAGCTCCATGTCGACAGGGAGCACAGATACGCAGTATTTT.

CDR3 sequence: CASSRDRANEQYF. CDR3 DNA sequence: TGTGCCAGCTCACGCGACAGGGCAAACGAGCAGTACTTC. The gene calls are TRBV18 and TRBJ2-7, with 7 bases that match TRBD1. From germline, CDR1 is KGHSH and CDR2 LQKENI. V gave up 4 bases and J gave up 5 bases; unmatched junction bases: 5. The CDR3 length is 13 residues. Complete variable domain (other parts from reference TRBV18 and TRBJ2-7): NAGVMQNPRHLVRRRGQEARLRCSPMKGHSHVYWYRQLPEEGLKFMVYLQKENIIDESGMPKERFSAEFPKEGPSILRIQQVVRGDSAAYFCASSRDRANEQYFGPGTRLTVT.

This clone was found a few times. V gene TRBV10-3 combines with J gene TRBJ2-2, with 7 bases that match TRBD2. The V gene's germline CDR1 is ENHRY and CDR2 SYGVKD. V lost 3 bases to trimming and J lost 4 bases; unmatched junction nucleotides: 8. CDR3 length: 16 residues. In DNA, the CDR3 is TGTGCCATCAGTGAAAGGGCGGGAGCCGGCACCGGGGAGCTGTTTTTT. It translates to CAISERAGAGTGELFF.

The chain couples TRBV6-1 to TRBJ2-7, with TRBD1 matching over 8 bases. Trimming cost V 6 bases and J 2 bases; bases outside gene matches: 6. Germline V gene data show CDR1 as MNHNS and CDR2 as SASEGT. The CDR3 totals 14 residues. The CDR3 loop reads CASRDGTGAYEQYF. Written as DNA, the CDR3 is TGTGCCAGCAGGGACGGGACAGGCGCCTACGAGCAGTACTTC.

V usage is TRBV7-6 and J usage is TRBJ1-1; D gene unclear. Trimming pared 0 bases from V and 6 bases from J, leaving 17 bases between. The germline gives CDR1 SGHVS, CDR2 FNYEAQ. The CDR3 loop spans 16 amino acids. DNA for the CDR3: TGTGCCAGCAGCTTAGCTTCAGTACCGGGGTTGTCTGAAGCTTTCTTT. This encodes CASSLASVPGLSEAFF.

This chain uses TRBV15 with TRBJ1-4; TRBD1 agrees at 7 bases. Germline lookup yields CDR1 LNHNV and CDR2 YYDKDF (reference sequence). The CDR3 is 15 residues long. Losses at the gene ends were 0 bases for V and 6 bases for J; bases not matched to a gene: 4. CDR3 DNA sequence: TGTGCCACCAGCAGAGATGGGACAGTGGATGAAAAACTGTTTTTT. It encodes CATSRDGTVDEKLFF.

The CDR3 spells CASSLGGQGTQYF. The DNA for the CDR3 is TGTGCCAGCAGCCTCGGGGGACAGGGGACCCAGTACTTC. The chain couples TRBV7-8 to TRBJ2-5, with 9 nucleotides matching TRBD1. This CDR3 comprises 13 residues. V shed 5 bases and J 7 bases; nucleotides not matched to a gene: 5. The germline V gene encodes CDR1 SGHVS and CDR2 FQNEAQ. The entire variable domain, with the rest obtained from reference TRBV7-8 and TRBJ2-5, is as follows: GAGVSQSPRYKVAKRGQDVALRCDPISGHVSLFWYQQALGQGPEFLTYFQNEAQLDKSGLPSDRFFAERPEGSVSTLKIQRTQQEDSAVYLCASSLGGQGTQYFGPGTRLLVL.

CDR3 DNA: TGTGCCAGTAGTACTGTAGCGGGAGATACGCAGTATTTT. Amino acids: CASSTVAGDTQYF. The V call is TRBV19, the J call TRBJ2-3, with 7 bases lining up with TRBD2. Trimming took 4 bases from V and 5 from J; bases not matched to a gene: 3. Germline values: CDR1 LNHDA, CDR2 SQIVND (reference sequence). This CDR3 has 13 amino acids.

This clone showed up just a few times. The V and J genes are TRBV4-3 and TRBJ1-2; D is unresolved. CDR3 length: 13 residues. Germline-derived CDR1 and CDR2 are LGHNA and YSLEER. V lost 4 bases and J 8 bases, leaving 14 bases between the germline ends. CDR3 sequence (DNA): TGCGCCAGCAGCCTGCTCGGGTCCGGAGGCTACACCTTC. Encoded protein: CASSLLGSGGYTF.

The chain recombines TRBV19 with TRBJ2-2, with 7 nucleotides matching TRBD1. Germline values: CDR1 LNHDA, CDR2 SQIVND (reference sequence). The CDR3 has 17 residues. V lost 4 bases, J lost 1 base, and 9 bases stayed unmatched. CDR3 coding DNA: TGTGCCAGTAGTAGACCTCAGGGGGTGGGGAACACCGGGGAGCTGTTTTTT. This translates into CASSRPQGVGNTGELFF.

The chain is built from TRBV6-1 and TRBJ1-5; tentatively, D is TRBD1 (5 bases). Trimming left V 7 bases short and J 0 bases short, with 13 bases between. This CDR3 is 15 amino acids long. Germline V gives CDR1 MNHNS, CDR2 SASEGT. DNA for the CDR3: TGTGCCAGCAATCCAGGGCCCTATAGCAATCAGCCCCAGCATTTT. It encodes CASNPGPYSNQPQHF.

This rearrangement joins TRBV27 to TRBJ2-2, with TRBD2 matching over 10 bases. J was trimmed by 6 bases and V by 6 bases; bases with no gene match: 10. Germline V gene sequence: CDR1 MNHEY, CDR2 SMNVEV (reference sequence). This CDR3 region has 16 residues. The CDR3 nucleotides are TGTGCCAGCAGAATTTGGGCTAGCGGGAGTGCCGGGGAGCTGTTTTTT. Translated: CASRIWASGSAGELFF.

This clone was seen only once. J is TRBJ2-1 and V is TRBV21-1; the table names TRBD2, a call not compared with the DNA. TRBV21-1 is an annotated pseudogene. This CDR3 region has 17 residues. This CDR3 is CAGGRENSPSSYNEQFF. The CDR3, as DNA: TGTGCCGGAGGGCGAGAGAACTCCCCGAGCTCCTACAATGAGCAGTTCTTC.

V gene TRBV11-2 combines with J gene TRBJ2-1; 14 bases are a match to TRBD2. The J segment lost 7 bases and the V segment lost 7 bases, leaving 6 bases of the junction unmatched. Germline CDR1 and CDR2: SGHAT and FQNNGV. This CDR3 comprises 15 residues. The chain's CDR3 is CASTSGTSGRNEQFF. CDR3 sequence (DNA): TGTGCCAGCACCTCCGGGACTAGCGGGAGAAATGAGCAGTTCTTC.

The chain employs TRBV29-1 and TRBJ2-3; 7 positions match TRBD2. V trimming: 4 bases; J trimming: 3 bases; junction bases outside the gene matches: 4. The CDR3 loop spans 13 amino acids. CDR1 and CDR2 from the germline V gene are SQVTM and ANQGSEA. CDR3 loop: CSVGGRGTDTQYF. CDR3 sequence (DNA): TGCAGCGTTGGCGGGAGAGGGACAGATACGCAGTATTTT.

The V gene is TRBV4-3, the J gene TRBJ1-4, with 8 positions matching TRBD1. Germline V CDR1 and CDR2: LGHNA, YSLEER. The length of the CDR3 is 17 residues. With 0 bases clipped from V and 7 bases from J, the junction kept 10 bases outside the gene matches. CDR3 in amino acids: CASSQDGRTGRFEKLFF. The CDR3 DNA is TGCGCCAGCAGCCAAGATGGTAGGACAGGGAGATTTGAAAAACTGTTTTTT.

V usage is TRBV10-1 and J usage is TRBJ2-5, with D tentatively TRBD1 (6 bases). CDR1 is WNHNN and CDR2 is SYGVQD in the germline V gene (reference sequence). The V gene lost 8 bases and the J gene lost 5 bases, with 21 bases spanning the gap. This CDR3 comprises 15 residues. CDR3 in DNA: TGCGCCAGCTACGGCCATTGGCAGGGGTGCGAGACCCAGTACTTC. Protein product: CASYGHWQGCETQYF.

The rearrangement uses TRBV28 and TRBJ1-1, with D possibly matching TRBD1 (6 bases). CDR1 MDHEN and CDR2 SYDVKM come from the germline V gene. The CDR3 extends over 12 amino acids. V was cut by 5 bases and J by 11 bases, with 15 bases left in between. CDR3 amino acids: CASSPTRGGAFF. Written as DNA, the CDR3 is TGTGCCAGCAGTCCGACGAGGGGGGGGGCTTTCTTT.

J is TRBJ1-4 and V is TRBV28; the D is unclear. The CDR3 totals 13 residues. The germline V gene has CDR1 MDHEN and CDR2 SYDVKM. The germline V and J ends were trimmed by 4 bases and 17 bases, with 20 bases remaining between them. The CDR3 protein is CASSSGVVELAFF. The CDR3, as DNA: TGTGCCAGCAGTTCCGGGGTAGTGGAATTAGCATTTTTT. Supplemented by reference TRBV28 and TRBJ1-4, the full variable domain reads DVKVTQSSRYLVKRTGEKVFLECVQDMDHENMFWYRQDPGLGLRLIYFSYDVKMKEKGDIPEGYSVSREKKERFSLILESASTNQTSMYLCASSSGVVELAFFGSGTQLSVL.

The chain joins TRBV28 to TRBJ2-6, with 9 bases matching TRBD1. After removal of 4 bases from V and 2 bases from J, the junction contained 12 bases not matched to a gene. This CDR3 is built from 19 residues. Looked up from germline, CDR1 is MDHEN and CDR2 is SYDVKM. The CDR3 region has the DNA TGTGCCAGCAGTTACCTATTACCGGGACAGGGTGCTGGGGCCAACGTCCTGACTTTC. Its protein product is CASSYLLPGQGAGANVLTF.

V is TRBV7-9 and J is TRBJ2-3; 10 bases match TRBD2. After removal of 4 bases from V and 5 bases from J, the junction contained 18 bases not matched to a gene. CDR3 length: 19 amino acids. Per the germline V gene, CDR1 is SEHNR and CDR2 is FQNEAQ (reference sequence). CDR3 in amino acids: CASSSILAGADPLGDTQYF. The CDR3 DNA reads TGTGCCAGCAGCTCAATCCTAGCGGGGGCGGATCCCCTCGGAGATACGCAGTATTTT. The whole variable domain, remainder taken from reference TRBV7-9 and TRBJ2-3, is DTGVSQNPRHKITKRGQNVTFRCDPISEHNRLYWYRQTLGQGPEFLTYFQNEAQLEKSRLLSDRFSAERPKGSFSTLEIQRTEQGDSAMYLCASSSILAGADPLGDTQYFGPGTRLTVL.

This chain links TRBV19 with TRBJ2-7, with D possibly matching TRBD2 (7 bases). Per the germline V gene, CDR1 is LNHDA and CDR2 is SQIVND (reference sequence). V gave up 7 bases and J gave up 1 base, with 17 bases separating them. CDR3 size: 15 residues. CDR3: CASTPTGGLSYEQYF. The CDR3 DNA is TGTGCCAGTACCCCCACCGGGGGGCTATCCTACGAGCAGTACTTC.

The chain is built from TRBV5-5 and TRBJ2-3, with a possible D match to TRBD2 (6 bases). This CDR3 has 19 residues. Germline V lookup: CDR1 SGHKS, CDR2 YYEKEE (reference sequence). The V end lost 1 base, the J end lost 2 bases, and 23 bases lay between the germline ends. Here the CDR3 DNA reads TGTGCCAGCAGCTTGTTTCTCGGTCTCAACTCGGGAGACACAGATACGCAGTATTTT. Encoded protein: CASSLFLGLNSGDTDTQYF.

The genes are TRBV29-1 and TRBJ2-1; tentatively, D is TRBD2 (6 bases). The V end was cut by 4 bases, the J end by 0 bases, with 13 bases between. Germline assignment: CDR1 SQVTM and CDR2 ANQGSEA. The CDR3 loop spans 15 amino acids. The CDR3 nucleotides are TGCAGCGTTGCCGAGGGCGGGGTCTCCTACAATGAGCAGTTCTTC. Translating it yields CSVAEGGVSYNEQFF.

V and J are TRBV5-6 and TRBJ2-1; TRBD2 matches 11 bases. The V segment lost 2 bases and the J segment 5 bases; nucleotides outside the gene matches: 6. The CDR3 spans 16 residues. Germline V gene lookup returns CDR1 SGHDT and CDR2 YYEEEE. In DNA form, the CDR3 reads TGTGCCAGCAGCTTCGATACTAGCGGGAGAGACAATGAGCAGTTCTTC. Translated, it gives CASSFDTSGRDNEQFF.

V gene TRBV30 combines with J gene TRBJ1-2; 8 positions agree with TRBD1. Per the germline V gene, CDR1 is GTSNPN and CDR2 is SVGIG (reference sequence). The trim removed 2 bases at V and 5 bases at J, leaving 4 bases unmatched. This CDR3 has 13 amino acids. CDR3 region: CAWSPTGAYGYTF. The CDR3 bases are TGTGCCTGGAGTCCGACAGGGGCATATGGCTACACCTTC.

The rearrangement uses TRBV19 and TRBJ2-7; 10 positions match TRBD1. This CDR3 has 16 amino acids. The germline CDR1 and CDR2 sequences are LNHDA and SQIVND (reference sequence). V lost 9 bases, J lost 2 bases, and 13 bases stayed unmatched. The CDR3 DNA reads as TGTGCCAGCGCTCCAGGGACAGGGGAAATTACCTACGAGCAGTACTTC. It specifies CASAPGTGEITYEQYF.

This chain joins TRBV7-9 and TRBJ2-5; tentative D call: TRBD2 (5 bases). Germline V gene sequence: CDR1 SEHNR, CDR2 FQNEAQ (reference sequence). The CDR3 spans 17 residues. The ends were cut back, 4 bases at V and 5 bases at J, with 23 bases in the middle. The CDR3 DNA follows: TGTGCCAGCAGCTACGGTATTGTCGCCTCGAGAGGGGAGACCCAGTACTTC. It translates to CASSYGIVASRGETQYF.

The chain has TRBV14 and TRBJ2-3, with D unresolved. This CDR3 has 16 residues. CDR1 and CDR2 from the germline V gene are SGHDN and FVKESK. Trimming took 0 bases from V and 6 from J, leaving 16 bases between them. The CDR3: CASSQDIAPGLDTQYF. The CDR3 region has the DNA TGTGCCAGCAGCCAAGATATCGCGCCCGGTTTGGATACGCAGTATTTT.